Listed here are 13 T cell receptor beta chains from one sample, sequenced in a study of T cell responses to AZD1222 COVID-19 vaccine (dated by TCRdb to 2020 to 2023). The sample's time point label, in plain terms: baseline before first vaccination. The method behind the library was the immunoSEQ multiplex PCR assay. TCRdb carries this immuneACCESS record with in-frame sequences only. Its versions omit some clonotypes, under half of them owing to an unresolved V gene in the studies checked, with the rest unexplained. The sample profile shows about 140,000 clones; 80% to 90% of them were found once. The top ten clonotypes cover approximately 5.7% of the sample. This material consisted of peripheral blood, taken on day 0 of AZD1222 vaccination. The receptors originated from an adult in good health.

In DNA, the CDR3 is TGTGCCAGCAGCTTTGTAGTGGGAGGGCCTGTCGATGAGCAGTTCTTC. This sequence encodes CASSFVVGGPVDEQFF. The chain employs TRBV5-6 and TRBJ2-1; 7 bases align to TRBD2. V was pared by 2 bases and J by 8 bases, with 13 bases of the junction left unmatched. Per germline, CDR1 SGHDT and CDR2 YYEEEE. The CDR3 has 16 amino acids.

The chain couples TRBV12-5 to TRBJ1-1; TRBD1 aligns across 7 bases. In germline, CDR1 is LGHNT, CDR2 FRNRAP. V gave up 7 bases and J gave up 5 bases; unmatched junction bases: 10. This CDR3 has 14 residues. CDR3 DNA sequence: TGTGCTAGTGCCCTTCAGGGACAGAAGACTGAAGCTTTCTTT. It codes for CASALQGQKTEAFF.

The V call is TRBV10-3, the J call TRBJ2-7, with TRBD1 matching 8 bases. J lost 0 bases, V lost 5 bases, and 3 bases had no gene match. This CDR3 has 14 amino acids. Germline lookup yields CDR1 ENHRY and CDR2 SYGVKD. As DNA, the CDR3 is TGTGCCATCAGTCAGGGGGCGAGCTCCTACGAGCAGTACTTC. This translates into CAISQGASSYEQYF.

The DNA for the CDR3 is TGTGCCAGCAGCTTGGGACCGGGTAGCAATCAGCCCCAGCATTTT. It specifies CASSLGPGSNQPQHF. The rearrangement uses TRBV5-8 and TRBJ1-5, with no clear D. Deletions cut 0 bases from V and 0 bases from J, with 7 bases between. The CDR3 has 15 amino acids. Germline CDR1 and CDR2: SGHTS and YDEGEE.

The genes are TRBV6-2 or TRBV6-3 and TRBJ2-7; no reliable D call. This CDR3 comprises 17 residues. In germline, CDR1 is MNHEY, CDR2 SVGEGT. Trimming took 4 bases from V and 3 from J, leaving 22 bases between them. CDR3 DNA: TGTGCCAGCAGTTCGCCTATACAACACGGTTACCTCTACGAGCAGTACTTC. Translation gives CASSSPIQHGYLYEQYF.

The chain links TRBV15 to TRBJ1-1; D call uncertain. Germline assignment: CDR1 LNHNV and CDR2 YYDKDF (reference sequence). Trimming took off 6 bases at V and 1 base at J, with 9 bases between the two ends. The CDR3 is made up of 13 amino acids. CDR3 sequence reads: CATRRFGNTEAFF. The CDR3, as DNA: TGTGCCACCAGGAGGTTCGGGAACACTGAAGCTTTCTTT.

There are a few counts of this clone. This chain uses TRBV28 with TRBJ1-1; D gene unclear. The CDR3 is made up of 12 amino acids. Per germline, CDR1 MDHEN and CDR2 SYDVKM. V was trimmed by 7 bases and J by 4 bases, leaving 10 bases between them. In DNA form, the CDR3 reads TGTGCCAGCAACCAAATGGGCACTGAAGCTTTCTTT. Its protein is CASNQMGTEAFF.

The rearrangement links TRBV5-1 to TRBJ1-4; D is unclear. The CDR3 consists of 12 residues. V shed 4 bases and J shed 4 bases, with 5 bases lying between them. Germline V gives CDR1 SGHRS, CDR2 YFSETQ. In DNA, the CDR3 is TGCGCCAGCAGCCGCGGTAATGAAAAACTGTTTTTT. It is translated as CASSRGNEKLFF.

The rearrangement links TRBV7-8 to TRBJ1-1; possibly TRBD1 for D (6 bases). Trimming took 5 bases from V and 5 from J, leaving 21 bases between them. The CDR3 spans 16 residues. From germline, CDR1 is SGHVS and CDR2 FQNEAQ. CDR3 amino acids: CASSPRRWGATTEAFF. The CDR3 DNA is TGTGCCAGCAGCCCTCGCCGGTGGGGGGCGACGACTGAAGCTTTCTTT.

The CDR3 DNA reads as TGCAGCGTTGAAGGAGCGGCGGACACTGAAGCTTTCTTT. Residues: CSVEGAADTEAFF. The rearrangement joins TRBV29-1 to TRBJ1-1; D is unresolved. The V gene's germline CDR1 is SQVTM and CDR2 ANQGSEA. Trimming removed 1 base at V and 3 bases at J, with 9 bases between. CDR3 length equals 13 residues.

V gene TRBV5-4 combines with J gene TRBJ1-6, with unresolved D. Germline CDR1 is SGHNT and CDR2 is YYREEE (reference sequence). The V gene lost 2 bases and the J gene lost 7 bases, with 7 bases spanning the gap. The CDR3 has 13 amino acids. CDR3 protein: CASSLYFNSPLHF. In nucleotides, the CDR3 is TGTGCCAGCAGCTTATATTTCAATTCACCCCTCCACTTT. Using reference TRBV5-4 and TRBJ1-6 for the parts outside the CDR3, the full variable domain is ETGVTQSPTHLIKTRGQQVTLRCSSQSGHNTVSWYQQALGQGPQFIFQYYREEENGRGNFPPRFSGLQFPNYSSELNVNALELDDSALYLCASSLYFNSPLHFGNGTRLTVT.

This clone was counted a few times. The genes are TRBV4-3 and TRBJ2-1; D is uncertain. CDR3 length: 15 residues. V was clipped by 4 bases and J by 2 bases, with 12 bases between them. Germline-derived CDR1 and CDR2 are LGHNA and YSLEER. The CDR3 bases are TGCGCCAGCAGCCTCCGAGGTGAGGCCTACAATGAGCAGTTCTTC. Translated: CASSLRGEAYNEQFF.

The V gene is TRBV12-5, the J gene TRBJ1-3, with D uncertain. CDR3 length: 15 residues. The V gene lost 0 bases and the J gene lost 0 bases, with 6 bases spanning the gap. Germline CDR1 reads LGHNT; CDR2 reads FRNRAP. CDR3 protein: CASGLVGHSGNTIYF. The DNA for the CDR3 is TGTGCTAGTGGTTTGGTTGGCCACTCTGGAAACACCATATATTTT.